What follows are 19 T cell receptor beta chains derived from one specimen sequenced in a study of OX40 agonist ivuxolimab in advanced cancers. Generated by immunoSEQ multiplex PCR, the TCRdb table keeps only in-frame clones and is missing some. This table has about 52,000 clones, about nine tenths appearing once. This sample comprised CD4+ or CD8+ T cells sorted from blood, obtained in a trial of the OX40 agonist ivuxolimab. The receptors derive from an adult with an advanced solid tumor such as melanoma, head and neck, liver or kidney cancer.

CDR3 nucleotides: TGTGCCAGCAGTTATTTCGGGGAGACCCAGTACTTC. Translating gives CASSYFGETQYF. V usage is TRBV6-5 and J usage is TRBJ2-5; no definite D call. The V end lost 3 bases, the J end lost 5 bases, and 7 bases lay between the germline ends. Looked up from germline, CDR1 is MNHEY and CDR2 is SVGAGI. The CDR3 length is 12 residues.

The count of this clone is one. The V and J genes are TRBV7-9 and TRBJ1-1; D remains unclear. The V end was cut by 2 bases, the J end by 1 base, with 5 bases between. Germline loops: CDR1 SEHNR, CDR2 FQNEAQ (reference sequence). The CDR3 contains 13 residues. The CDR3 bases are TGTGCCAGCAGCTTAACGGGGAACACTGAAGCTTTCTTT. Its translation: CASSLTGNTEAFF.

The genes are TRBV10-3 and TRBJ1-2; no definite D call. Germline CDR1 and CDR2: ENHRY and SYGVKD. This CDR3 is 12 amino acids long. Trimming shortened V by 4 bases and J by 1 base, and 4 bases separated the two germline ends. CDR3 protein: CAISADNYGYTF. Written as DNA, the CDR3 is TGTGCCATCAGTGCGGATAACTATGGCTACACCTTC.

The sample holds one count of this clone. This sequence joins TRBV6-1 and TRBJ2-7; D ambiguous. The CDR3 totals 13 residues. V gave up 2 bases and J gave up 3 bases, with 8 bases separating them. CDR1 and CDR2 from the germline V gene are MNHNS and SASEGT. The CDR3: CASSEPGSYEQYF. CDR3 nucleotide sequence: TGTGCCAGCAGTGAACCGGGTAGCTACGAGCAGTACTTC.

J is TRBJ2-7 and V is TRBV27; possible D gene TRBD1, 6 bases. V was clipped by 2 bases and J by 5 bases, with 13 bases between them. The V gene's germline CDR1 is MNHEY and CDR2 SMNVEV (reference sequence). This CDR3 is 14 amino acids long. CDR3 loop: CASSLGQNYNEQYF. The CDR3 DNA reads as TGTGCCAGCAGTTTAGGACAGAATTACAACGAGCAGTACTTC.

V usage is TRBV2 and J usage is TRBJ2-3; D uncertain. Trimming removed 2 bases from V and 12 bases from J, with 18 bases in between. CDR1 and CDR2 from the germline V gene are SNHLY and FYNNEI. The CDR3 is 14 residues long. The CDR3 DNA reads as TGTGCCAGCAGTGAAAAAGTACTGGAGATCCCACAGTATTTT. Amino acid sequence: CASSEKVLEIPQYF.

The chain links TRBV27 to TRBJ1-5, with D perhaps TRBD1 (5 bases). The V gene lost 3 bases and the J gene lost 6 bases, with 12 bases spanning the gap. The CDR3 is made up of 14 amino acids. Germline CDR1 and CDR2: MNHEY and SMNVEV (reference sequence). CDR3 residues: CASSFGERGQPQHF. For the CDR3, the DNA is TGTGCCAGCAGTTTCGGGGAGAGGGGTCAGCCCCAGCATTTT.

The chain carries TRBV5-8 and TRBJ2-1; unclear D gene. Deletions cut 4 bases from V and 3 bases from J, with 2 bases between. Germline V CDR1 and CDR2: SGHTS, YDEGEE. This CDR3 has 11 residues. The CDR3 loop is CASSHYNEQFF. The CDR3 region has the DNA TGTGCCAGCAGCCACTACAATGAGCAGTTCTTC.

The chain joins TRBV5-8 to TRBJ2-5, with D possibly called TRBD1 or TRBD2 (5 bases each). This CDR3 is built from 14 residues. Trimming left V 0 bases short and J 5 bases short, with 11 bases between. Germline V lookup: CDR1 SGHTS, CDR2 YDEGEE. CDR3 in amino acids: CASSLVEEGETQYF. CDR3 DNA: TGTGCCAGCAGCTTGGTCGAAGAGGGGGAGACCCAGTACTTC.

This clone came up once. V and J are TRBV9 and TRBJ1-2, with 9 bases matching TRBD1. The CDR3 is 15 residues long. Unmatched junction bases numbered 3, after V lost 3 bases and J lost 0 bases. Germline loops: CDR1 SGDLS, CDR2 YYNGEE. CDR3 in amino acids: CASSEGTGSNYGYTF. The CDR3 nucleotides read TGTGCCAGCAGCGAGGGGACAGGGTCTAACTATGGCTACACCTTC. The whole variable domain, filled in from reference TRBV9 and TRBJ1-2, reads DSGVTQTPKHLITATGQRVTLRCSPRSGDLSVYWYQQSLDQGLQFLIQYYNGEERAKGNILERFSAQQFPDLHSELNLSSLELGDSALYFCASSEGTGSNYGYTFGSGTRLTVV.

This clone was observed a single time. V is TRBV7-9 and J is TRBJ2-1, with D unclear. The CDR3 length is 8 residues. Germline values: CDR1 SEHNR, CDR2 FQNEAQ (reference sequence). With 7 bases removed from V and 8 bases from J, the gap between germline ends came to 0 bases. CDR3 in DNA: TGTGCCAGCAATGAGCAGTTCTTC. It translates to CASNEQFF.

The chain carries TRBV7-9 and TRBJ2-3; 7 bases agree with TRBD2. The CDR3 runs to 14 residues. Germline CDR1 reads SEHNR; CDR2 reads FQNEAQ (reference sequence). Trimming took 6 bases from V and 0 from J; bases not matched to a gene: 3. The CDR3 reads CASRGGSSTDTQYF. The CDR3 DNA reads as TGTGCCAGCAGGGGGGGGTCTAGCACAGATACGCAGTATTTT.

V is TRBV7-2 and J is TRBJ2-3; 11 nucleotides match TRBD2. The ends lost 3 bases at V and 3 bases at J; junction bases unmatched: 2. This CDR3 has 15 residues. Germline V gives CDR1 SGHTA, CDR2 FQGNSA. The CDR3 loop is CASSFVAGGTDTQYF. CDR3 DNA: TGTGCCAGCAGCTTTGTAGCGGGGGGGACAGATACGCAGTATTTT.

The rearrangement uses TRBV13 and TRBJ2-2; D may correspond to TRBD1 or TRBD2 (6 bases each). The CDR3 spans 19 residues. Germline CDR1 reads PRHDT; CDR2 reads FYEKMQ (reference sequence). Trimming pared 5 bases from V and 2 bases from J, leaving 24 bases between. CDR3 in amino acids: CASSTLERGANPNTGELFF. CDR3 coding DNA: TGTGCCAGCAGCACTTTGGAGAGGGGGGCGAACCCCAACACCGGGGAGCTGTTTTTT. Supplemented by reference TRBV13 and TRBJ2-2, the full variable domain reads AAGVIQSPRHLIKEKRETATLKCYPIPRHDTVYWYQQGPGQDPQFLISFYEKMQSDKGSIPDRFSAQQFSDYHSELNMSSLELGDSALYFCASSTLERGANPNTGELFFGEGSRLTVL.

V usage is TRBV5-1 and J usage is TRBJ1-5, with D possibly being TRBD1 (5 bases). From germline, CDR1 is SGHRS and CDR2 YFSETQ. V lost 0 bases and J lost 0, with 10 bases in between. The CDR3 sequence is 16 residues long. CDR3 amino acids: CASSLGDSYSNQPQHF. CDR3 coding DNA: TGCGCCAGCAGCTTGGGTGACAGCTATAGCAATCAGCCCCAGCATTTT. The complete variable domain, with remaining parts taken from reference TRBV5-1 and TRBJ1-5, reads KAGVTQTPRYLIKTRGQQVTLSCSPISGHRSVSWYQQTPGQGLQFLFEYFSETQRNKGNFPGRFSGRQFSNSRSEMNVSTLELGDSALYLCASSLGDSYSNQPQHFGDGTRLSIL.

The V call is TRBV5-1, the J call TRBJ1-6, with D uncertain. Trimming removed 1 base from V and 2 bases from J, with 7 bases in between. Germline CDR1 is SGHRS and CDR2 is YFSETQ. The CDR3 loop spans 15 amino acids. The CDR3 reads CASSLNGAYNSPLHF. CDR3 coding DNA: TGCGCCAGCAGCTTGAATGGGGCCTATAATTCACCCCTCCACTTT.

This chain links TRBV5-1 with TRBJ1-1; D is uncertain. The CDR3 runs 12 residues. Germline-derived CDR1 and CDR2 are SGHRS and YFSETQ. V gave up 1 base and J gave up 2 bases, with 3 bases separating them. The CDR3 DNA is TGCGCCAGCAGCTTGTACAACACTGAAGCTTTCTTT. Amino acid sequence: CASSLYNTEAFF.

The V call is TRBV2, the J call TRBJ2-1; D is perhaps TRBD2 (5 bases). The germline CDR1 and CDR2 sequences are SNHLY and FYNNEI. The CDR3 loop spans 13 amino acids. V was trimmed by 7 bases and J by 1 base, leaving 8 bases between them. The CDR3 sequence: CASKGASYNEQFF. In nucleotides, the CDR3 is TGTGCCAGCAAGGGAGCTTCCTACAATGAGCAGTTCTTC.

The rearrangement links TRBV12-5 to TRBJ1-5; 10 nucleotides match TRBD1. CDR1 LGHNT and CDR2 FRNRAP come from the germline V gene. The length of the CDR3 is 17 residues. V trimming: 2 bases; J trimming: 6 bases; junction bases outside the gene matches: 10. This CDR3 is CASGLLLGTGAGQPQHF. The CDR3 nucleotides read TGTGCTAGTGGTTTGCTCCTGGGGACAGGGGCTGGTCAGCCCCAGCATTTT.